This T cell receptor beta chain was sequenced in a study of radiotherapy plus CTLA-4 blockade in lung cancer. The overall study: Disease control was seen in approximately 31% of patients, objective responses in 15% to 20%.

Whole-study results and caveats: With interferon-beta, early dynamics of blood T cell clones were reported to best predict response. Radiotherapy plus ipilimumab was followed by expansion in blood of tumor-derived TCR clones.

Trimming left V 0 bases short and J 9 bases short, with 7 bases between. This CDR3 spans 12 amino acids. Per germline, CDR1 SGHRS and CDR2 YFSETQ. TCRdb's table, derived via immunoSEQ multiplex PCR, lists solely in-frame clones and lacks some. The sample contains 60,000 to 85,000 clones, around nine tenths of which appear only once. As to this clone: What it binds is unknown.

This clonotype was sampled from a human donor with non-small cell lung cancer who had stable disease on radiotherapy plus ipilimumab. The sequencing used peripheral blood, collected from a patient treated with radiotherapy plus ipilimumab. The chain recombines TRBV5-1 with TRBJ2-1; D possibly corresponds to TRBD2 (6 bases). The CDR3 sequence: CASSLVRGEQFF. The CDR3 nucleotides are TGCGCCAGCAGCTTGGTGCGGGGTGAGCAGTTCTTC.